Below are 15 T cell receptor beta chains sequenced from a single sample in a study of cytomegalovirus exposure and HLA in healthy donors. PCR amplification relied on 60 Vbeta primers (plus 13 Jbeta primers). The data were produced by immunoSEQ multiplex PCR, yet TCRdb's version contains in-frame clones alone and is incomplete. Of about 100,000 clones in the sample, approximately 72% were seen once. The sample comprised PBMCs. These receptors all stem from a male donor in good health and CMV-seropositive.

The chain has TRBV5-6 and TRBJ2-7, with TRBD1 identical over 8 bases. The CDR3 runs to 14 residues. Germline V lookup: CDR1 SGHDT, CDR2 YYEEEE. Trimming cost V 4 bases and J 4 bases; bases outside gene matches: 7. CDR3 sequence (DNA): TGTGCCAGCAGCACCGGCGGACAGGGATACGAGCAGTACTTC. This translates into CASSTGGQGYEQYF.

This chain's CDR3 is CASSPFTGGSSANEKLFF. Here the CDR3 DNA reads TGTGCCAGCTCACCATTCACAGGGGGTTCCTCGGCTAATGAAAAACTGTTTTTT. J is TRBJ1-4 and V is TRBV18, with 8 bases matching TRBD1. This CDR3 contains 18 residues. The V and J ends lost 2 bases and 3 bases, in that order; junction bases with no gene match: 11. Looked up from germline, CDR1 is KGHSH and CDR2 is LQKENI.

V and J are TRBV4-2 and TRBJ1-4; D not certain. V lost 8 bases to trimming and J lost 1 base, with 17 bases between them. Germline V gene lookup returns CDR1 LGHNA and CDR2 YNFKEQ. CDR3 length: 16 residues. The CDR3 region has the DNA TGTGCCAGCTCTTACAGTCTGCCCGGAACTAATGAAAAACTGTTTTTT. This sequence encodes CASSYSLPGTNEKLFF.

The V gene is TRBV5-4, the J gene TRBJ2-3; 9 bases fit TRBD2. The J segment lost 2 bases and the V segment lost 0 bases, leaving 7 bases of the junction unmatched. The CDR3 spans 17 residues. Germline loops: CDR1 SGHNT, CDR2 YYREEE (reference sequence). Written as DNA, the CDR3 is TGTGCCAGCAGCTTGGCCCGCGGGGGGGGGTCCACAGATACGCAGTATTTT. As protein: CASSLARGGGSTDTQYF.

There are a few counts of this clone. The chain employs TRBV18 and TRBJ1-1; a weak D match, TRBD1 (6 bases). Germline CDR1 is KGHSH and CDR2 is LQKENI. Trimming took 2 bases from V and 0 from J, leaving 13 bases between them. The CDR3 is 16 residues long. CDR3 nucleotide sequence: TGTGCCAGCTCACCAGGAGCCAGGGGTATGAACACTGAAGCTTTCTTT. The encoded protein is CASSPGARGMNTEAFF.

The V call is TRBV6-6, the J call TRBJ1-3; 10 bases are a match to TRBD1. Germline loops: CDR1 MNHNY, CDR2 SVGAGI (reference sequence). This CDR3 is 16 amino acids long. Losses at the gene ends were 7 bases for V and 3 bases for J; bases not matched to a gene: 9. The CDR3, as DNA: TGTGCCAGCATTCCGGGACAGGGGTACATTGGAAACACCATATATTTT. Translating gives CASIPGQGYIGNTIYF.

The rearrangement links TRBV30 to TRBJ1-4; 9 bases line up with TRBD1. Unmatched junction bases numbered 5, after V lost 5 bases and J lost 7 bases. The CDR3 sequence is 13 residues long. In germline, CDR1 is GTSNPN, CDR2 SVGIG (reference sequence). CDR3 amino acids: CAWAQGAPEKLFF. CDR3 in DNA: TGTGCCTGGGCACAGGGGGCGCCTGAAAAACTGTTTTTT.

Only a few counts were recorded for this clone. The chain joins TRBV27 to TRBJ2-7; a weak D match, TRBD2 (5 bases). The CDR3 contains 14 residues. Germline V lookup: CDR1 MNHEY, CDR2 SMNVEV (reference sequence). V lost 5 bases, J lost 5 bases, and 16 bases lay in between. In nucleotides, the CDR3 is TGTGCCAGCAGTAGGGAAACTAGTCGGCACGAGCAGTACTTC. Protein product: CASSRETSRHEQYF.

V is TRBV4-1 and J is TRBJ1-6; D gene ambiguous. V lost 0 bases to trimming and J lost 1 base, with 10 bases between them. Germline-derived CDR1 and CDR2 are MGHRA and YSYEKL. This CDR3 contains 17 residues. The DNA of the CDR3 is TGCGCCAGCAGCCAAGATTGGGAGAGATCCTATAATTCACCCCTCCACTTT. This gives the protein CASSQDWERSYNSPLHF.

The J gene is TRBJ2-5, the V gene TRBV4-2; TRBD2 agrees at 8 bases. The length of the CDR3 is 17 residues. The junction had 12 bases not matched to a gene; V was cut back by 5 bases and J by 1 base. Looked up from germline, CDR1 is LGHNA and CDR2 is YNFKEQ. CDR3 residues: CASSSSPGTRPQETQYF. In nucleotides, the CDR3 is TGTGCCAGCAGCTCCTCACCCGGGACTAGGCCCCAAGAGACCCAGTACTTC.

The chain has TRBV4-1 and TRBJ1-3, with unresolved D. CDR3 length: 14 residues. Trimming pared 5 bases from V and 4 bases from J, leaving 12 bases between. Germline V gives CDR1 MGHRA, CDR2 YSYEKL. The CDR3 DNA follows: TGCGCCAGCAGCGGGCCCCCGGGGGGAAACACCATATATTTT. Translating gives CASSGPPGGNTIYF.

In this sample, this clone turned up a few times. The CDR3 region is CATGKGGGTEAFF. CDR3 coding DNA: TGTGCCACGGGAAAGGGCGGGGGCACTGAAGCTTTCTTT. The chain is built from TRBV6-6 and TRBJ1-1; weak D call: TRBD1 (5 bases). The CDR3 length is 13 residues. V lost 10 bases, J lost 4 bases, and 16 bases lay in between. Germline V CDR1 and CDR2: MNHNY, SVGAGI (reference sequence).

The rearrangement uses TRBV28 and TRBJ1-5; D is unresolved. Germline values: CDR1 MDHEN, CDR2 SYDVKM. This CDR3 contains 14 residues. Trimming took off 0 bases at V and 7 bases at J, with 10 bases between the two ends. The CDR3 DNA follows: TGTGCCAGCAGTTTATGGCAGGAGGAACAGCCCCAGCATTTT. Protein: CASSLWQEEQPQHF. Full variable domain (remainder filled in from reference TRBV28 and TRBJ1-5): DVKVTQSSRYLVKRTGEKVFLECVQDMDHENMFWYRQDPGLGLRLIYFSYDVKMKEKGDIPEGYSVSREKKERFSLILESASTNQTSMYLCASSLWQEEQPQHFGDGTRLSIL.

V usage is TRBV7-3 and J usage is TRBJ2-3; D may be TRBD1 (6 bases). The CDR3 totals 15 residues. V shed 6 bases and J shed 6 bases, with 19 bases lying between them. CDR1 and CDR2 (germline): SGHTA, FQGTGA. The CDR3 nucleotides read TGTGCCAGCAGTTTAGGGACACAGAAAAGGGATACGCAGTATTTT. It yields the protein CASSLGTQKRDTQYF. The full variable domain, its missing parts supplied by reference TRBV7-3 and TRBJ2-3, is GAGVSQTPSNKVTEKGKYVELRCDPISGHTALYWYRQSLGQGPEFLIYFQGTGAADDSGLPNDRFFAVRPEGSVSTLKIQRTERGDSAVYLCASSLGTQKRDTQYFGPGTRLTVL.

The J gene is TRBJ1-1, the V gene TRBV6-5, with 8 bases fitting TRBD1. The CDR3 covers 14 residues. Unmatched junction bases numbered 4, after V lost 7 bases and J lost 0 bases. Germline values: CDR1 MNHEY, CDR2 SVGAGI. The CDR3: CASNDRGLNTEAFF. CDR3 nucleotide sequence: TGTGCCAGCAACGACAGGGGACTGAACACTGAAGCTTTCTTT.